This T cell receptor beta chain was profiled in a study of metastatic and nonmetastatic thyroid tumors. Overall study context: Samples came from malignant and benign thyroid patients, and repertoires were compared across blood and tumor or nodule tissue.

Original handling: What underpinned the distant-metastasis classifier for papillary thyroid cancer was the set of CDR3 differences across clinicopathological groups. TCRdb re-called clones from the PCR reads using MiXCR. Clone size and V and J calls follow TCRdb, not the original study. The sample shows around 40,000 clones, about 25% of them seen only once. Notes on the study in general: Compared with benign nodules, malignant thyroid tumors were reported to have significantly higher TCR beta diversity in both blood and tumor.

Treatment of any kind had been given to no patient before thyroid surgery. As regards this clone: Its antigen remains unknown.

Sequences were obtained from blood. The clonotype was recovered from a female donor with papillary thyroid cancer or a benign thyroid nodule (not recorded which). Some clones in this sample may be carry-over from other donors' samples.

Here the CDR3 reads CASSLTRAGSYEQYF. As DNA, the CDR3 is TGTGCCAGCAGTTTAACACGAGCTGGGTCCTACGAGCAGTACTTC. The chain is built from TRBV27 and TRBJ2-7, with D hard to call. The V gene lost 2 bases and the J gene lost 1 base, with 12 bases spanning the gap. The length of the CDR3 is 15 residues. Germline V gene data show CDR1 as MNHEY and CDR2 as SMNVEV (reference sequence).